These 27 T cell receptor beta chains were sequenced from one sample in a study of glioma-infiltrating T cells. Amplification of TCR alpha and beta CDR3 regions from RNA used iRepertoire nested multiplex PCR. TCRdb processed the multiplex PCR reads anew with MiXCR; each CDR3 protein has one entry. The sample shows fewer than 200,000 distinct CDR3 sequences, around 30% of them seen only once. Input material: glioma tissue, nonneoplastic brain tissue, or PBMCs (not recorded which). The receptor source for this set is a human donor with low-grade glioma or glioblastoma, undergoing nonglioma brain surgery, or in good health (not recorded which).

This clonotype occurred a few times. A clone one base away is much larger, so this may be a read error. Here the CDR3 reads CSAPTPGLPLDEQYF. The CDR3 DNA reads TGCAGTGCCCCGACTCCGGGACTTCCCTTGGATGAGCAGTACTTC. V gene TRBV20-1 combines with J gene TRBJ2-7; D possibly corresponds to TRBD2 (6 bases). This CDR3 is 15 amino acids long. Per germline, CDR1 DFQATT and CDR2 SNEGSKA (reference sequence). V lost 6 bases to trimming and J lost 7 bases, with 25 bases between them.

About this clonotype: Since a much larger clone is just one base distant, this may be a read error. The genes are TRBV12-3 or TRBV12-4 and TRBJ1-2; D remains ambiguous. This CDR3 has 13 residues. The CDR3 DNA reads TGTGCCAGCAGTCCCCGGACGGCTTATGGCTACAACTTC. This sequence encodes CASSPRTAYGYNF.

This clonotype was counted a few times. The CDR3 coding sequence is TGCAGCGTTGTCCCTCAGGGCCAGCGGTACGAGCAGTACTTC. It translates to CSVVPQGQRYEQYF. V usage is TRBV29-1 and J usage is TRBJ2-7; either TRBD1 or TRBD2 may supply D (5 bases each). The V end was cut by 4 bases, the J end by 4 bases, with 17 bases between. The V gene's germline CDR1 is SQVTM and CDR2 ANQGSEA. The CDR3 runs 14 residues.

This clonotype showed up just once. At one of its ends the junction is not consistent with the germline gene, which may arise from a read error. This chain links TRBV28 with TRBJ1-1; D might be TRBD1 (5 bases). In germline, CDR1 is MDHEN, CDR2 SYDVKM. The CDR3 extends over 13 amino acids. This CDR3 is CASSSQNTGGAFF. Written as DNA, the CDR3 is TGCGCCAGCAGTTCCCAAAACACGGGGGGAGCTTTCTTT.

As concerns this clonotype: Just one base apart from a much larger clone, this may be a read error. The conserved final phenylalanine or tryptophan is absent from the CDR3, which likely points to a read error. This sequence joins TRBV7-9 and TRBJ2-5; D unresolved. Germline V gives CDR1 SEHNR, CDR2 FQNEAQ (reference sequence). V was pared by 4 bases and J by 7 bases, with 22 bases between. The CDR3 has 16 amino acids. The CDR3 region is CASSSRVGTDVGTQYL. The DNA of the CDR3 is TGTGCCAGCAGCTCTAGGGTTGGCACCGATGTGGGGACCCAGTACTTA.

This clonotype has ten or more counts. The V call is TRBV6-1, the J call TRBJ2-7, with 12 bases lining up with TRBD1. The V segment lost 6 bases and the J segment 7 bases; nucleotides outside the gene matches: 16. Germline V gives CDR1 MNHNS, CDR2 SASEGT. The CDR3 runs 17 residues. The chain's CDR3 is CASRPLGTGGLPGEQYF. The CDR3 region has the DNA TGTGCCAGCAGGCCACTTGGGACAGGGGGCCTTCCGGGGGAGCAGTACTTC.

Ten or more counts support this clonotype. The gene calls are TRBV4-3 and TRBJ1-2; 9 bases map to TRBD1. The CDR3 extends over 16 amino acids. Trimming took 0 bases from V and 7 from J; bases not matched to a gene: 9. Germline V gene sequence: CDR1 LGHNA, CDR2 YSLEER. This CDR3 is CASSQDSGQGIGGYTF. The CDR3 DNA reads as TGCGCCAGCAGCCAAGATTCGGGACAGGGTATCGGTGGCTACACCTTC.

This clonotype was counted a few times. CDR3: CSVGALPGRGVNAEQYF. CDR3 in DNA: TGCAGCGTTGGGGCCCTCCCCGGGCGGGGGGTCAACGCCGAGCAGTACTTC. V is TRBV29-1 and J is TRBJ2-7, with 8 bases fitting TRBD2. Trimming cost V 4 bases and J 6 bases; bases outside gene matches: 20. The CDR3 loop spans 17 amino acids. Germline V gene sequence: CDR1 SQVTM, CDR2 ANQGSEA.

This clonotype was seen ten or more times. This chain links TRBV27 with TRBJ1-6; a weak D match, TRBD1 (5 bases). Deletions cut 3 bases from V and 10 bases from J, with 7 bases between. The CDR3 covers 12 residues. The V gene's germline CDR1 is MNHEY and CDR2 SMNVEV (reference sequence). This CDR3 is CASSFQGSPLHF. The CDR3 DNA sequence: TGTGCCAGCAGTTTCCAGGGCTCACCCCTCCACTTT.

This clonotype appeared once. Its ends do not fully match the called genes, so a read error is possible. CDR3 protein: CASSSGTGGQETRYF. The CDR3 DNA reads as TGTGCCAGCAGCTCCGGGACAGGGGGCCAAGAGACCCGGTACTTC. The chain joins TRBV7-7 to TRBJ2-5; 12 bases line up with TRBD1. Per germline, CDR1 SSHAT and CDR2 FNYEAQ (reference sequence). The CDR3 has 15 residues.

A note on this clonotype: An end of the junction differs from the germline gene, which may be a read error. The gene calls are TRBV2 and TRBJ2-7; TRBD1 agrees at 7 bases. The CDR3 is 13 amino acids. Germline V gene sequence: CDR1 SNHLY, CDR2 FYNNEI. DNA for the CDR3: TGTGCCAGCAGGCCGGGACAGACATACGATCAGTACTTC. This translates into CASRPGQTYDQYF.

Note on this clonotype: One end of the junction varies from germline; a read error may be responsible. This rearrangement joins TRBV12-5 to TRBJ2-3; 12 nucleotides align to TRBD1. The CDR3 has 16 amino acids. From germline, CDR1 is LGHNT and CDR2 FRNRAP. The CDR3 loop is CASGSGTGGPTDTQCF. The DNA for the CDR3 is TGTGCTAGTGGATCCGGGACAGGGGGCCCCACAGATACGCAGTGTTTT.

This clonotype has at least ten counts. The J gene is TRBJ2-5, the V gene TRBV7-9; D not certain. V lost 6 bases to trimming and J lost 2 bases, with 7 bases between them. The CDR3 sequence is 12 residues long. Germline CDR1 reads SEHNR; CDR2 reads FQNEAQ (reference sequence). The DNA of the CDR3 is TGTGCCAGCAGTCCTCATCAAGAGACCCAGTACTTC. Amino acid sequence: CASSPHQETQYF.

This clonotype was counted at least ten times. The CDR3 DNA is TGTGCCAGCAGTTACTCGTGGTCCGGGCTCGCCTACGAGCAGTACTTC. Its translation is CASSYSWSGLAYEQYF. The rearrangement joins TRBV6-2 or TRBV6-3 to TRBJ2-7; D gene uncertain. Trimming left V 0 bases short and J 2 bases short, with 14 bases between. The CDR3 loop spans 16 amino acids. CDR1 MNHEY and CDR2 SVGEGT come from the germline V gene.

This clonotype was found a few times. The gene calls are TRBV10-3 and TRBJ1-2; D may be TRBD1 (5 bases). Trimming took 5 bases from V and 4 from J, leaving 17 bases between them. Germline lookup yields CDR1 ENHRY and CDR2 SYGVKD. This CDR3 region has 15 residues. The CDR3 DNA reads TGTGCCATCAGTCCCCAGGGACCGACCTCCTATGGCTACACCTTC. This gives the protein CAISPQGPTSYGYTF.

About this clonotype itself: A much bigger clone sits one base away, suggesting this may be a read error. The V call is TRBV7-2, the J call TRBJ2-7; D might be TRBD1 or TRBD2, each matching 5 bases. Germline lookup yields CDR1 SGHTA and CDR2 FQGNSA. V shed 6 bases and J shed 3 bases, with 9 bases lying between them. CDR3 length equals 12 residues. The chain's CDR3 is CASSGTYYEQYF. DNA for the CDR3: TGTGCCAGCAGTGGGACCTACTACGAGCAGTACTTC.

The gene calls are TRBV2 and TRBJ2-5, with TRBD2 identical over 14 bases. The trim removed 8 bases at V and 2 bases at J, leaving 13 bases unmatched. CDR3 length: 18 residues. Germline assignment: CDR1 SNHLY and CDR2 FYNNEI. CDR3 nucleotides: TGTGCCAGCGAGAAGAGGAAGCGACTAGCGGGAGGGCAAGAGACCCAGTACTTC. Amino acid sequence: CASEKRKRLAGGQETQYF.

This clonotype was seen a single time. V gene TRBV7-2 combines with J gene TRBJ1-5; the match to TRBD1 covers 7 bases. The CDR3 runs to 14 residues. CDR1 and CDR2 (germline): SGHTA, FQGNSA. Trimming cost V 7 bases and J 8 bases; bases outside gene matches: 11. CDR3 region: CASNTGTDDKPQHF. As DNA, the CDR3 is TGTGCCAGCAACACTGGGACAGACGATAAGCCCCAGCATTTT. Variable domain in full (rest from reference TRBV7-2 and TRBJ1-5): GAGVSQSPSNKVTEKGKDVELRCDPISGHTALYWYRQSLGQGLEFLIYFQGNSAPDKSGLPSDRFSAERTGGSVSTLTIQRTQQEDSAVYLCASNTGTDDKPQHFGDGTRLSIL.

This chain links TRBV20-1 with TRBJ1-2; D is uncertain. With 3 bases removed from V and 6 bases from J, the gap between germline ends came to 17 bases. This CDR3 comprises 14 residues. Germline V CDR1 and CDR2: DFQATT, SNEGSKA (reference sequence). CDR3 in amino acids: CSASSVDNSDGYTF. CDR3 nucleotides: TGCAGTGCTAGCAGTGTCGACAACAGTGATGGCTACACCTTC.

The chain combines TRBV5-5 with TRBJ1-2, with D perhaps TRBD1 (6 bases). V was cut by 4 bases and J by 1 base, with 14 bases left in between. Germline-derived CDR1 and CDR2 are SGHKS and YYEKEE (reference sequence). The length of the CDR3 is 15 residues. DNA for the CDR3: TGTGCCAGCAGCCCAATCCCAGGGGATAACTATGGCTACACCTTC. This gives the protein CASSPIPGDNYGYTF.

This clonotype was detected many times. The chain employs TRBV7-2 and TRBJ2-7; D perhaps matches TRBD2 (6 bases). The CDR3 has 16 amino acids. Germline V gene data show CDR1 as SGHTA and CDR2 as FQGNSA. V was pared by 0 bases and J by 0 bases, with 12 bases between. The CDR3 DNA is TGTGCCAGCAGCTTAGCGGGAGGTATGTCCTCCTACGAGCAGTACTTC. It codes for CASSLAGGMSSYEQYF.

As concerns this clonotype: A much larger clone differs by one base, so this may be a read error. V usage is TRBV7-6 and J usage is TRBJ2-1, with a weak D call TRBD2 (5 bases). The germline gives CDR1 SGHVS, CDR2 FNYEAQ. The CDR3 is 20 residues long. The CDR3 DNA reads as TGTGCCAGCAGCTTATTAATACATGGGAGCCCCAGTCCCCCCTACAGTGAGCAGTTCTTC. This translates into CASSLLIHGSPSPPYSEQFF.

This chain links TRBV6-2 or TRBV6-3 with TRBJ2-1, with 14 nucleotides matching TRBD2. J lost 8 bases, V lost 6 bases, and 3 bases had no gene match. There are 14 residues in the CDR3. Germline CDR1 reads MNHEY; CDR2 reads SVGEGT. The DNA of the CDR3 is TGTGCCAGCAGCGGGACTAGCGGGAGCTATGAGCAGTTCTTC. Encoded protein: CASSGTSGSYEQFF.

Ten or more counts support this clonotype. V usage is TRBV6-2 or TRBV6-3 and J usage is TRBJ2-1, with TRBD2 identical over 10 bases. This CDR3 region has 15 residues. Germline CDR1 and CDR2: MNHEY and SVGEGT. V shed 11 bases and J 8 bases; nucleotides not matched to a gene: 15. CDR3 loop: CAARRGTSVKYEQFF. The CDR3 nucleotides read TGTGCCGCTCGGCGAGGGACTAGCGTAAAATATGAGCAGTTCTTC.

This clonotype has ten or more counts. The chain combines TRBV28 with TRBJ1-2; tentatively, D is TRBD1 (6 bases). Germline V gene data show CDR1 as MDHEN and CDR2 as SYDVKM. The CDR3 totals 15 residues. V was pared by 4 bases and J by 5 bases, with 17 bases between. CDR3 region: CASSSAGGARYGYTF. The CDR3 DNA is TGTGCCAGCAGTTCCGCGGGGGGCGCGAGGTATGGCTACACCTTC.

This clonotype was detected many times. This chain joins TRBV20-1 and TRBJ1-1; unclear D gene. Trimming stripped 1 base from V and 0 bases from J, with 15 bases between. Germline V gives CDR1 DFQATT, CDR2 SNEGSKA (reference sequence). This CDR3 is built from 16 residues. CDR3 in DNA: TGCAGTGCTAGAGTTGGGTATCTCCAGATGAACACTGAAGCTTTCTTT. This sequence encodes CSARVGYLQMNTEAFF.

As DNA, the CDR3 is TGCGCCAGCAGCCAGATGACCTGCCAGGTGGGCCGCAGGTGTGAGCAGTTCTTC. This sequence encodes CASSQMTCQVGRRCEQFF. V gene TRBV4-1 combines with J gene TRBJ2-1; no clear D. Germline V CDR1 and CDR2: MGHRA, YSYEKL. V lost 3 bases and J 9 bases, leaving 27 bases between the germline ends. This CDR3 spans 18 amino acids.